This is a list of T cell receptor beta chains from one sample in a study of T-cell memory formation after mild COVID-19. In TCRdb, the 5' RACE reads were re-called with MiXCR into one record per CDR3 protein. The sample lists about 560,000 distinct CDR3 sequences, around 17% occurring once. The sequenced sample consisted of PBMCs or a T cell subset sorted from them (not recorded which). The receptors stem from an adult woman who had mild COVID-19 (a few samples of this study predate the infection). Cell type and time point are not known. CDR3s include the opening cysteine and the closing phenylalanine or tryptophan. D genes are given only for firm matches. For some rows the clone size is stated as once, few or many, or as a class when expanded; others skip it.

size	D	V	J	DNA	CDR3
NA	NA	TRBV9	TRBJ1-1	TGTGCCAGCAGCGCCGGGACACATCAAATTGAAGCTTTCTTT	CASSAGTHQIEAFF
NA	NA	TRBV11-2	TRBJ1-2	TGTGCCAGCAGCCCTACATCTAACTATGGCTACACCTTC	CASSPTSNYGYTF
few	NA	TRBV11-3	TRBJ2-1	TGTGCCAGCAGCTTAGGTGCGGAGGAGTTCTTC	CASSLGAEEFF
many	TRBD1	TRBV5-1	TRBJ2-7	TGCGCCAGCAGCTCCGGGACAGGGGCCTACGAGCAGTACTTC	CASSSGTGAYEQYF
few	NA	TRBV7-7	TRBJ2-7	TGTGCTAGCAGCCAATCTGGGACCTCCTACGAGCAGTACTTC	CASSQSGTSYEQYF
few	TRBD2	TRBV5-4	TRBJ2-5	TGTGCCAGCAGCTCCCCGGGACTAGCGGGGGTCCAAGAGACCCAGTACTTC	CASSSPGLAGVQETQYF
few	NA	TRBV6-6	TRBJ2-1	TGTGCCAGCAGTTACTTAATCCTCCGTGAGCAGTTCTTC	CASSYLILREQFF
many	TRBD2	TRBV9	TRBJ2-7	TGTGCCAGCAGCGTAGCGGAGGGAGGGCCCTACGAGCAGTACTTC	CASSVAEGGPYEQYF
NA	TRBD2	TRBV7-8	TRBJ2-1	TGTGCCAGCAGCCCATCCGGACTAGCGGGGGGAAATGAGCAGTTCTTC	CASSPSGLAGGNEQFF
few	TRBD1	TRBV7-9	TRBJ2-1	TGTGCCAGCAGCCTAGACAGGGACCATGAGCAGTTCTTC	CASSLDRDHEQFF
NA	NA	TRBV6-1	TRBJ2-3	TGTGCCAGCAGTGGGTCCGGGACTGGGACGGATACGCAGTATTTT	CASSGSGTGTDTQYF
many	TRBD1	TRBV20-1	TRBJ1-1	TGCAGTGCCCGGAAAAGGCGTATCGAGACAGGGGGCTTCACTGAAGCTTTCTTT	CSARKRRIETGGFTEAFF
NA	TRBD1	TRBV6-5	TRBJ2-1	TGTGCCAGCAGGACGGACAGGGGCTCCTACAATGAGCAGTTCTTC	CASRTDRGSYNEQFF
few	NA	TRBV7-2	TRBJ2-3	TGTGCCAGCAGCCCCAGAGGGGGGGCCGCAGATACGCAGTATTTT	CASSPRGGAADTQYF
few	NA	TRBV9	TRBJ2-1	TGTGCCAGCAGCGTAGGCCCCCGCAGCAATGAGCAGTTCTTC	CASSVGPRSNEQFF
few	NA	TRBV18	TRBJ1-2	TGTGCCAGCTCACCGGGGACCGAAGCTAACTATGGCTACACCTTC	CASSPGTEANYGYTF
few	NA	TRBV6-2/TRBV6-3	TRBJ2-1	TGTGCCAGCAGTAGTACGGGAAGTACAATCTCGGAGCAGTTCTTC	CASSSTGSTISEQFF
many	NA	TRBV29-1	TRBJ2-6	TGCAGCGTTGAAGTGGCTGGGGCCAACGTCCTGACTTTC	CSVEVAGANVLTF
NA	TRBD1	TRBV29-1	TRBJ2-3	TGCAGCGTTGATCGAGGGACAGACACAGATACGCAGTATTTT	CSVDRGTDTDTQYF
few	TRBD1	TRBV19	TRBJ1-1	TGTGCCAGTAGTATTTTCCAGGGGGCAGCCCCGAACACTGAAGCTTTCTTT	CASSIFQGAAPNTEAFF
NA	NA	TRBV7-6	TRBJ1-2	TGTGCCAGCACCCTCGGGGGGCCAGCGGGCTACACCTTC	CASTLGGPAGYTF
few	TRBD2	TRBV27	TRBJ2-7	TGTGCCAGCAGTATACTAGCGGGAGACGAGCAGTACTTC	CASSILAGDEQYF
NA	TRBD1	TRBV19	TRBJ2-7	TGTGCCACCAGGGACAGCAATGTCTACGAGCAGTACTTC	CATRDSNVYEQYF
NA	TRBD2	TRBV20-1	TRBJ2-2	TGCAGTGCTAGACCTAGCGGGGGGGCCTCCACCGGGGAGCTGTTTTTT	CSARPSGGASTGELFF
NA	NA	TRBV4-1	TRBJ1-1	TGCGCCAGCAGCCAAGAATGGGGGGTACGGAACACTGAAGCTTTCTTT	CASSQEWGVRNTEAFF
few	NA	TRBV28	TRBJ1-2	TGTGCCAGCAGTTTGTCGGGGATCTATGGCTACACCTTC	CASSLSGIYGYTF
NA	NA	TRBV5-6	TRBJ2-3	TGTGCCAGCAGCGGAGACCAAGATACGCAGTATTTT	CASSGDQDTQYF
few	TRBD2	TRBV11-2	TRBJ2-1	TGTGCCAGCGCAAGACTAGCGGGAGTAAATGAGCAGTTCTTC	CASARLAGVNEQFF
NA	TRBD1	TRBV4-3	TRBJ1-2	TGCGCCAGCAGCCCTTACAGGGGTTATAACTATGGCTACACCTTC	CASSPYRGYNYGYTF
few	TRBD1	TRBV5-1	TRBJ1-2	TGCGCCAGCAGCTGGGGACAGGGGCGTTATAACTATGGCTACACCTTC	CASSWGQGRYNYGYTF
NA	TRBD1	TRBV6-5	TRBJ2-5	TGTGCCAGCAGGAGACGAGACAGGGTAGTAGGAGAGACCCAGTACTTC	CASRRRDRVVGETQYF
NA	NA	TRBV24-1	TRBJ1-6	TGTGCCACCAGGGGCATGGATTCACCCCTCCACTTT	CATRGMDSPLHF
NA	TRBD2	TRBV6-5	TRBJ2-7	TGTGCCAGCAGGAGGACTAGCGGGAGCCCCAGGTACTTC	CASRRTSGSPRYF
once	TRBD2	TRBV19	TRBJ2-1	TGTGCCAGTAGTCCCCTGGGGAGGGTCAATGAGCAGTTCTTC	CASSPLGRVNEQFF
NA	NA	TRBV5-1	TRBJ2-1	TGCGCCAGCAGCTTGGGGATAGAGGCTGAGCAGTTCTTC	CASSLGIEAEQFF
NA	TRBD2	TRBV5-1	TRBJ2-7	TGCGCCAGCAGCCCCACTAGCGGGTACGAGCAGTACTTC	CASSPTSGYEQYF
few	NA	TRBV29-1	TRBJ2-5	TGCAGCGTTGGGCCCGGGGGCGCCGGGGAGACCCAGTACTTC	CSVGPGGAGETQYF
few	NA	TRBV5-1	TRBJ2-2	TGCGCCAGCAGCTTGGTTGGATTCGGGGAGCTGTTTTTT	CASSLVGFGELFF
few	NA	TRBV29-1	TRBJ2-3	TGCAGCGTTGGAAGTAATAAGGTAGATACGCAGTATTTT	CSVGSNKVDTQYF
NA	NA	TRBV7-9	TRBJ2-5	TGTGCCAGCAGCTTAAGTTTCCACAGGGCCCAAGAGACCCAGTACTTC	CASSLSFHRAQETQYF
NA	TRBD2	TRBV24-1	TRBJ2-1	TGTGCCACCAGTGACCCGACTAGCGGGGGGAACAATGAGCAGTTCTTC	CATSDPTSGGNNEQFF
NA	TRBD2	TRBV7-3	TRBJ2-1	TGTGCCAGCAGCTTAGCCCTAGCGGGGACTTACACTGAGCAGTTCTTC	CASSLALAGTYTEQFF
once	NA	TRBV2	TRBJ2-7	TGTGCCAGCAGTGATATAGGGGTCTACGAGCAGTACTTC	CASSDIGVYEQYF
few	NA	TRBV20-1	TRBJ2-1	TGCAGTGCTAGAGTCAGGGTTTCCTACAATGAGCAGTTCTTC	CSARVRVSYNEQFF
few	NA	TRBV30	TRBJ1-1	TGTGCCCGGACTCTTGACAGGCAGAACACTGAAGCTTTCTTT	CARTLDRQNTEAFF
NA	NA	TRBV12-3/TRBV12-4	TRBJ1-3	TGTGCCAGCAGCCGACGGGGGCTAGGAAACACCATATATTTT	CASSRRGLGNTIYF
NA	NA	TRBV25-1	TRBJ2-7	TGTGCCAGCAGTGAATATAAGTCCCACGAGCAGTACTTC	CASSEYKSHEQYF
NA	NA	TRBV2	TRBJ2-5	TGTGCCAGCAGTGAGCGCGACAGGTTTCAAGAGACCCAGTACTTC	CASSERDRFQETQYF
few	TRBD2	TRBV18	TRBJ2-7	TGTGCCAGCTCACCTCGACTAGCGGGGTCCTCCTACGAGCAGTACTTC	CASSPRLAGSSYEQYF
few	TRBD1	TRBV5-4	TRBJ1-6	TGTGCCAGCAGCGCGGGACAGGGTGAGGATTCACCCCTCCACTTT	CASSAGQGEDSPLHF
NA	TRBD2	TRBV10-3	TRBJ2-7	TGTGCCATGCGAGCGGGAGGGCCTTACGAGCAGTACTTC	CAMRAGGPYEQYF
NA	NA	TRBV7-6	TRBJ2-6	TGTGCCAGCAGCCCGGGGACGGGTTTGTCTGGGGCCAACGTCCTGACTTTC	CASSPGTGLSGANVLTF
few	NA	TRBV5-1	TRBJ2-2	TGCGCCAGCAGCTTCCCTACTAGATCCACCGGGGAGCTGTTTTTT	CASSFPTRSTGELFF